The rows below give T cell receptor beta chains drawn from one sample of a study of shared clonotypes between healthy human individuals. Measured with immunoSEQ multiplex PCR; TCRdb has only the in-frame clones, and not every one. The data contain fewer than 400,000 clones, about 74% of them seen just once; the ten biggest clones take up approximately 10%. Sequences were obtained from memory CD4+ T cells sorted from blood. The receptor set was obtained from a man aged 25-45 years in good health. CDR3s include the opening cysteine and the closing phenylalanine or tryptophan. A D gene is named only where the DNA matches it firmly. Clone size, where shown, is once, few, many, or a class for clones that have expanded.

D: .
J: TRBJ2-3
V: TRBV11-1
size: .
DNA: TGTGCCAGCAGCTCCGAGGTCCGGGGAGATACGCAGTATTTT
CDR3: CASSSEVRGDTQYF

D: TRBD2
J: TRBJ2-7
V: TRBV27
size: .
DNA: TGTGCCAGCACCGTAGGACTAGGACATAACTACGAGCAGTACTTC
CDR3: CASTVGLGHNYEQYF

D: .
J: TRBJ2-7
V: TRBV7-2
size: few
DNA: TGTGCCAGCAGCTTAATGGCGGGAAGGATCTCCTACGAGCAGTACTTC
CDR3: CASSLMAGRISYEQYF

D: .
J: TRBJ2-1
V: TRBV5-4
size: .
DNA: TGTGCCAGCAGCTTACCCATTAGCGGAGAATACAATGAGCAGTTCTTC
CDR3: CASSLPISGEYNEQFF

D: .
J: TRBJ2-5
V: TRBV6-5
size: .
DNA: TGTGCCAGCAGTTATACCCTAGACACCCAGTACTTC
CDR3: CASSYTLDTQYF

D: .
J: TRBJ2-3
V: TRBV14
size: .
DNA: TGTGCCAGCAGCCAAGCCAACACAGATACGCAGTATTTT
CDR3: CASSQANTDTQYF

D: .
J: TRBJ2-3
V: TRBV5-4
size: .
DNA: TGTGCCAGCAGCTTGGTGGAAACAGATACGCAGTATTTT
CDR3: CASSLVETDTQYF

D: TRBD2
J: TRBJ2-3
V: TRBV7-2
size: once
DNA: TGTGCCAGCAGCTTACGTTGGCGGGAGGGCACAGATACGCAGTATTTT
CDR3: CASSLRWREGTDTQYF

D: TRBD1
J: TRBJ2-1
V: TRBV18
size: few
DNA: TGTGCCAGCTCACCAAGGACAGGGTCCTCCTACAATGAGCAGTTCTTC
CDR3: CASSPRTGSSYNEQFF

D: TRBD1
J: TRBJ2-7
V: TRBV18
size: .
DNA: TGTGCCAGCTCACCCGGGACAGGACCTTACGAGCAGTACTTC
CDR3: CASSPGTGPYEQYF

D: TRBD1
J: TRBJ2-6
V: TRBV14
size: many
DNA: TGTGCCAGCAGCTTCAGGGGGCTGGGGTCTGGGGCCAACGTCCTGACTTTC
CDR3: CASSFRGLGSGANVLTF

D: .
J: TRBJ1-2
V: TRBV6-5
size: .
DNA: TGTGCCAGCCATACGGGGGGCAGCCTAGGATTTGGCTACACCTTC
CDR3: CASHTGGSLGFGYTF

D: .
J: TRBJ2-2
V: TRBV6-1
size: few
DNA: TGTGCCAGCAGTCTGAATCTGGGGACCGGGGAGCTGTTTTTT
CDR3: CASSLNLGTGELFF

D: TRBD2
J: TRBJ2-1
V: TRBV10-3
size: few
DNA: TGTGCCATTCGGCCTGGGCTAGCGGGAGAGGGCTCCTACAATGAGCAGTTCTTC
CDR3: CAIRPGLAGEGSYNEQFF

D: TRBD2
J: TRBJ2-3
V: TRBV30
size: .
DNA: TGTGCCTGGAATGGGAGGACTAGCAGCACAGATACGCAGTATTTT
CDR3: CAWNGRTSSTDTQYF

D: TRBD1
J: TRBJ1-5
V: TRBV5-1
size: .
DNA: TGCGCAGGAGCGGGCGGGACAGGGGGAAATAGCAATCAGCCCCAGCATTTT
CDR3: CAGAGGTGGNSNQPQHF

D: .
J: TRBJ2-3
V: TRBV6-1
size: few
DNA: TGTGCCAGCAGTGAACCCTACACAGATACGCAGTATTTT
CDR3: CASSEPYTDTQYF

D: TRBD2
J: TRBJ2-1
V: TRBV10-2
size: few
DNA: TGCGCCAGCAGTGCATTAGCGGGAGATCGGGGTGAGCAGTTCTTC
CDR3: CASSALAGDRGEQFF

D: .
J: TRBJ2-1
V: TRBV7-8
size: .
DNA: TGTGCCAGCAGCTTCGCCCGGGGCCTAGCCCGCTTGGGTGAGCAGTTCTTC
CDR3: CASSFARGLARLGEQFF

D: TRBD1
J: TRBJ2-2
V: TRBV7-8
size: .
DNA: TGTGCCAGCAGCGGGGGAAGGGACAGAATCACCGGGGAGCTGTTTTTT
CDR3: CASSGGRDRITGELFF

D: TRBD1
J: TRBJ1-2
V: TRBV28
size: .
DNA: TGTGCCAGCAGTTTAGTGGGACAGTTCTATGGCTACACCTTC
CDR3: CASSLVGQFYGYTF

D: .
J: TRBJ2-1
V: TRBV5-1
size: .
DNA: TGCGCCAGCAGCTTGAGGGCCCCCAATGAGCAGTTCTTC
CDR3: CASSLRAPNEQFF

D: .
J: TRBJ1-1
V: TRBV19
size: .
DNA: TGTGCCAGTAGTGTACGCGGGGCTGAAGCTTTCTTT
CDR3: CASSVRGAEAFF

D: .
J: TRBJ2-5
V: TRBV7-2
size: .
DNA: TGTGCCAGCACCCCTGGGCTGGCAGAGACCCAGTACTTC
CDR3: CASTPGLAETQYF

D: TRBD2
J: TRBJ2-1
V: TRBV19
size: .
DNA: TGTGCCAGTAGTATGATTAGCGGGAGGCCCAATGAGCAGTTCTTC
CDR3: CASSMISGRPNEQFF